This paragraph covers one TCR beta chain sequence. The antigen remains unidentified. CDR3 size: 12 residues. The germline V and J ends were trimmed by 0 bases and 6 bases, with 5 bases remaining between them. Looked up from germline, CDR1 is PRHDT and CDR2 is FYEKMQ (reference sequence). In the PCR, 60 Vbeta and 13 Jbeta primers were used. This table comes from immunoSEQ multiplex PCR, and its TCRdb copy is limited to in-frame clones, with some not included. The profile shows roughly 230,000 clones, approximately 81% of them singletons. The data originate from a study of cytomegalovirus exposure and HLA in healthy donors. Findings and caveats of the study: Earlier results showed most TCR beta V segments being productive about 90% or about 30% of the time.

The receptor's source is a girl aged 2 to 10 in good health and CMV-seronegative. Sequencing input: PBMCs. This rearrangement joins TRBV13 to TRBJ1-1; D remains ambiguous. CDR3 region: CASSLGAPEAFF. The CDR3 DNA is TGTGCCAGCAGCTTAGGGGCACCTGAAGCTTTCTTT. Full variable domain (rest looked up from reference TRBV13 and TRBJ1-1): AAGVIQSPRHLIKEKRETATLKCYPIPRHDTVYWYQQGPGQDPQFLISFYEKMQSDKGSIPDRFSAQQFSDYHSELNMSSLELGDSALYFCASSLGAPEAFFGQGTRLTVV.